The present entry profiles one TCR beta chain with its context. No antigen is known for it. This record belongs to a study of metastatic and nonmetastatic thyroid tumors. TCRdb re-called the PCR reads via MiXCR. The repertoire consists of 8,000 to 8,500 clones, with approximately 44% occurring once and the leading ten covering roughly 33%. Study observations and caveats: In both blood and tumor samples, TCR beta diversity was reported significantly higher for malignant than benign nodules.

No treatment had been given to any patient before thyroid surgery. V was cut by 0 bases and J by 0 bases, with 9 bases left in between. Germline CDR1 reads LGHNA; CDR2 reads YNFKEQ. The CDR3 has 17 residues. This receptor was taken from a male donor with papillary thyroid cancer or a benign thyroid nodule (not recorded which). Some clones in this sample may be carry-over from other donors' samples. The specimen sequenced was tumor tissue. This chain joins TRBV4-2 and TRBJ1-6; D is unresolved. CDR3 nucleotide sequence: TGTGCCAGCAGCCAAGAGTTCAAGAGCTCCTATAATTCACCCCTCCACTTT. This translates into CASSQEFKSSYNSPLHF.